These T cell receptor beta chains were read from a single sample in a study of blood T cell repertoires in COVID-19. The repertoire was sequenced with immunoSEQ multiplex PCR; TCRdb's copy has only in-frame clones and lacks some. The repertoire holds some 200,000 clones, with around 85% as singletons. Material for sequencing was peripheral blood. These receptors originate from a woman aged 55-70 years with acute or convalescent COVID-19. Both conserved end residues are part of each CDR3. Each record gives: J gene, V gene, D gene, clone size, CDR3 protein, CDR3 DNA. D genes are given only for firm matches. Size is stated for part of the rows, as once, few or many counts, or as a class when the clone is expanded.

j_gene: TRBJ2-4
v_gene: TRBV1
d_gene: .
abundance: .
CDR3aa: CTSSQSGIAKNIQYF
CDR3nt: TGCACCAGCAGCCAGAGCGGAATAGCCAAAAACATTCAGTACTTC

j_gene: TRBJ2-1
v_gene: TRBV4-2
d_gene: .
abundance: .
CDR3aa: CASSQGDGGNHNEQFF
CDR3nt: TGTGCCAGCAGCCAAGGGGACGGCGGGAACCACAATGAGCAGTTCTTC

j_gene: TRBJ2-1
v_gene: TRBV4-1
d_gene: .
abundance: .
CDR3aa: CASSQDGLAYNEQFF
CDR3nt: TGCGCCAGCAGCCAAGATGGGCTAGCGTACAATGAGCAGTTCTTC

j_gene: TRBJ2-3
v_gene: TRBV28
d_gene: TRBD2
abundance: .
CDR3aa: CASSFPLAGAGTDTQYF
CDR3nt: TGTGCCAGCAGTTTTCCCCTAGCGGGAGCTGGCACAGATACGCAGTATTTT

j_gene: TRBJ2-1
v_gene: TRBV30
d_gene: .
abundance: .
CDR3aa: CAWSREAAFSYNEQFF
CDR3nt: TGTGCCTGGAGTAGGGAAGCGGCCTTCTCCTACAATGAGCAGTTCTTC

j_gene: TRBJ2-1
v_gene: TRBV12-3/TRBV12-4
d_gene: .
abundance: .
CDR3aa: CASSAGIREFF
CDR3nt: TGTGCCAGCTCCGCCGGCATCAGGGAGTTCTTC

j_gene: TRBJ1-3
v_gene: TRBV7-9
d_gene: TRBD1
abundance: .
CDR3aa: CASSHTQGGNTIYF
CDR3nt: TGTGCCAGCAGCCACACACAGGGGGGAAACACCATATATTTT

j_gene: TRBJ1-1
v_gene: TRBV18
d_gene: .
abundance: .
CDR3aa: CASSPAAANTEAFF
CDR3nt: TGTGCCAGCTCGCCAGCTGCGGCTAACACTGAAGCTTTCTTT

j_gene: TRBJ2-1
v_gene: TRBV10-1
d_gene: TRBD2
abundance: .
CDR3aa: CASSESVSGRAFF
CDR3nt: TGCGCCAGCAGTGAGTCTGTGAGCGGGAGGGCGTTCTTC

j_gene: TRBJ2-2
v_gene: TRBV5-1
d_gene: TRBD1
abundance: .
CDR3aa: CASSPNPGTGNTGELFF
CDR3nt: TGCGCCAGCAGCCCAAACCCCGGGACAGGGAACACCGGGGAGCTGTTTTTT

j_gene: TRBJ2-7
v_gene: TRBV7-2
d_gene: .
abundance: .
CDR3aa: CASSLRQGNEQYF
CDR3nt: TGTGCCAGCAGCTTAAGGCAGGGGAACGAGCAGTACTTC

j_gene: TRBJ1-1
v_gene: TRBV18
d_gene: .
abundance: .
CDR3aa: CASSPIQTTGVEAFF
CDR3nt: TGTGCCAGCTCACCAATCCAGACGACCGGGGTAGAAGCTTTCTTT

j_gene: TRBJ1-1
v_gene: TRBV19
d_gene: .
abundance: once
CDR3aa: CASIIGGTEAFF
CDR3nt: TGTGCCAGCATAATAGGGGGCACTGAAGCTTTCTTT

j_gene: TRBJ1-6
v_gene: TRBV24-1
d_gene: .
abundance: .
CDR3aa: CATSDGAGNSPLHF
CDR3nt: TGTGCCACCAGTGATGGGGCGGGAAATTCACCCCTCCACTTT

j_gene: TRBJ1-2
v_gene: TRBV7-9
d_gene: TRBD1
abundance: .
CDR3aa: CASSRTGVYYGYTF
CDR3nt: TGTGCCAGCAGCCGGACAGGGGTGTACTATGGCTACACCTTC

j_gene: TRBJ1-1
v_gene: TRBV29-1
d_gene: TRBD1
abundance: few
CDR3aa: CSVQGANTEAFF
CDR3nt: TGCAGCGTCCAGGGGGCGAACACTGAAGCTTTCTTT

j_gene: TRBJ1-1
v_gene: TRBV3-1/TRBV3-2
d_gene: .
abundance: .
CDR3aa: CASKGSGPEAFF
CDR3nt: TGTGCCAGCAAGGGCAGCGGCCCTGAAGCTTTCTTT

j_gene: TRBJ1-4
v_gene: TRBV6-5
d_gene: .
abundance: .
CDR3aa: CASSYLQGGEKLFF
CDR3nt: TGTGCCAGCAGTTATCTTCAGGGAGGTGAAAAACTGTTTTTT

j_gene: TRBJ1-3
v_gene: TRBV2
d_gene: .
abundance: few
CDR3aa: CASSYTGYAGNTIYF
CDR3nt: TGTGCCAGCAGTTACACAGGGTATGCTGGAAACACCATATATTTT

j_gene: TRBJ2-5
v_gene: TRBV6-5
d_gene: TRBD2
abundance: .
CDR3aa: CASDPAGEYQETQYF
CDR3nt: TGTGCCAGCGACCCGGCGGGAGAGTACCAAGAGACCCAGTACTTC

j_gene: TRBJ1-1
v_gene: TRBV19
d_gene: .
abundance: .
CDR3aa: CASSISRLTEAFF
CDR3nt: TGTGCCAGTAGTATATCGAGGCTTACTGAAGCTTTCTTT

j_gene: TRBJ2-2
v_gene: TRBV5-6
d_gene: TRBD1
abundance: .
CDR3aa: CASSPAGGRVTGELFF
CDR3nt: TGTGCCAGCAGCCCCGCAGGGGGAAGGGTCACCGGGGAGCTGTTTTTT

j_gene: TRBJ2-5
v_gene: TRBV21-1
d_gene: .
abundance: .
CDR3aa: CASSRDRAFQETQYF
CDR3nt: TGTGCCAGCAGCAGGGACAGGGCATTCCAAGAGACCCAGTACTTC

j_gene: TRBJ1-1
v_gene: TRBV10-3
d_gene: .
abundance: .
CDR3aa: CAISESGSTEAFF
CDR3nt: TGTGCCATCAGTGAGTCGGGGAGCACTGAAGCTTTCTTT

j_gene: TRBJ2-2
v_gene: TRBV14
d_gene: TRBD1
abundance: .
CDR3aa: CASSLRGLPGELFF
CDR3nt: TGTGCCAGCAGCCTCAGGGGGCTGCCCGGGGAGCTGTTTTTT

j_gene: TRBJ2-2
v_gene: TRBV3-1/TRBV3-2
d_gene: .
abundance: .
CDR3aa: CASSHLSTSGTGELFF
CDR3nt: TGTGCCAGCAGCCATCTCTCCACGAGCGGAACCGGGGAGCTGTTTTTT

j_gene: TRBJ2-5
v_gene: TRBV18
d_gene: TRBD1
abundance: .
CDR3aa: CASSPKGGGETQYF
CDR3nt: TGTGCCAGCTCACCAAAAGGGGGCGGAGAGACCCAGTACTTC

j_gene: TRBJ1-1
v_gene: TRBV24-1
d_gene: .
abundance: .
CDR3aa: CATSSEMNTEAFF
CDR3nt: TGTGCCACCAGTTCGGAGATGAACACTGAAGCTTTCTTT

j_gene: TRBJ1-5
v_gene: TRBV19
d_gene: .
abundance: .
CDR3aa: CASKARGNRQPQHF
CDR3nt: TGTGCCAGTAAAGCCAGGGGAAATCGGCAGCCCCAGCATTTT

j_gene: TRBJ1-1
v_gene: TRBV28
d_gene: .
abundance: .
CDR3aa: CASSLWGDTNTEAFF
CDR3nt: TGTGCCAGCAGTTTATGGGGGGACACCAACACTGAAGCTTTCTTT

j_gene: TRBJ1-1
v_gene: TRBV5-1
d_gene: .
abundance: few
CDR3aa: CASSLDPGYGTEAFF
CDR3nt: TGCGCCAGCAGCTTGGATCCAGGGTATGGCACTGAAGCTTTCTTT

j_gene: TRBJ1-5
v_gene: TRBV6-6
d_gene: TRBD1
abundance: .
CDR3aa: CASSDRGGQPQHF
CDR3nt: TGTGCCAGCAGCGACAGGGGTGGACAGCCCCAGCATTTT

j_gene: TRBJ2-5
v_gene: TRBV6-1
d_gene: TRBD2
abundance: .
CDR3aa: CASSEGSGREETQYF
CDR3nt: TGTGCCAGCAGTGAGGGAAGCGGGAGGGAAGAGACCCAGTACTTC

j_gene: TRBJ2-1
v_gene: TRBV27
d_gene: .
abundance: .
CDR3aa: CASSLGGGKNEQFF
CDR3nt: TGTGCCAGCAGTTTAGGAGGAGGAAAGAATGAGCAGTTCTTC

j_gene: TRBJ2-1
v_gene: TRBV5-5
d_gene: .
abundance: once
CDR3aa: CASSLVRGFGEFNNEQFF
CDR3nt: TGTGCCAGCAGCTTGGTTAGGGGCTTCGGAGAATTTAACAATGAGCAGTTCTTC

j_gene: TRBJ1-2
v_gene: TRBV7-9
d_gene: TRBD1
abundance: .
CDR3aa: CASSLARPAGGHGYTF
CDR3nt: TGTGCCAGCAGCTTAGCTCGCCCCGCAGGGGGCCATGGCTACACCTTC